The following is a TCR beta chain sequence with its context. Its antigen is still unknown. The record originates from a study of vaccination effects on CD4 cells after COVID-19. Findings and caveats of the study: The authors studied few convalescent patients and collected no early post-infection timepoints.

The protocol was immunoSEQ multiplex PCR, while the TCRdb copy is restricted to in-frame clones and leaves out a portion. Here the sample spans roughly 70,000 clones, roughly two thirds being singletons. The CDR3 runs 15 residues. The germline gives CDR1 SNHLY, CDR2 FYNNEI. V lost 6 bases, J lost 0 bases, and 12 bases lay in between. Before any sequencing was done, the ViraFEST assay used viral peptide pools to expand antigen-specific CD4+ T cells. CD4+ T cell isolation took place after 10 days of culture. This individual tested PCR-positive for SARS-CoV-2 infection between March and December 2020. Cells had half their medium changed to IL-2 medium on days 3 and 7.

The sequenced sample was CD4+ T cells from PBMCs cultured with HIV peptides, obtained before COVID-19 vaccination. Subset defined: HIV-1 Nef peptide pool negative control/reference culture. This TCR came from a human donor who had a prior SARS-CoV-2 infection. The V call is TRBV2, the J call TRBJ2-1; no definite D call. The CDR3 region has the DNA TGTGCCAGCAGCCTACAGACGAGCTCCTACAATGAGCAGTTCTTC. It codes for CASSLQTSSYNEQFF.